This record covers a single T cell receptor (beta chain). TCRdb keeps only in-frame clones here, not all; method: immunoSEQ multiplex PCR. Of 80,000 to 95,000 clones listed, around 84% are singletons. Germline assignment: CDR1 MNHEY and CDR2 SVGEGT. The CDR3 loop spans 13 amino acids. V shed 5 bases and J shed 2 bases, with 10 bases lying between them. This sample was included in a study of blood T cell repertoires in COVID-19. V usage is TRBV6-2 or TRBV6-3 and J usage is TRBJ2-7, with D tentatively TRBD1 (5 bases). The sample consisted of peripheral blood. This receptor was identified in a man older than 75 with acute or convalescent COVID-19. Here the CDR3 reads CASSEDTTYEQYF. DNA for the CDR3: TGTGCCAGCAGTGAGGACACCACCTACGAGCAGTACTTC.